This TCR beta chain derives from a study of identical twins. TCRdb reprocessed the 5' RACE reads via MiXCR and lists one record per CDR3 protein. The sample has 1.5 million to 2 million distinct CDR3 sequences, around 29% seen once. This clonotype was observed a few times. Sequencing was done on a sample of cord blood. The receptor comes from a newborn girl in good health.

CDR3 DNA sequence: TGTGCCAGTAGTATACAGGGCAGCTCCTACGAGCAGTACTTC. This gives the protein CASSIQGSSYEQYF. This chain joins TRBV28 and TRBJ2-7; tentative D call: TRBD1 (6 bases). Germline CDR1 and CDR2: MDHEN and SYDVKM. The ends were cut back, 9 bases at V and 0 bases at J, with 15 bases in the middle. The CDR3 covers 14 residues.